The next 27 T cell receptor beta chains were all read from a single sample in a study of blood T cells in healthy people across ages (dated by TCRdb to between 2015 and 2016). Libraries were built with 5' RACE. Sequencing relied on an Illumina HiSeq 2500. The second PCR ran for about 6 to 11 cycles and used a J-beta primer mix along with a sample-barcoded 5' primer. TCRdb reprocessing: public reads trimmed at Q25 with fastp, clones called with MiXCR, in-frame beta chains kept. Here each entry gathers all rows of one CDR3 protein and keeps the most common genes and DNA. The sample records about 1 million distinct CDR3 sequences, 45% of which are singletons. The top ten clones comprise approximately 17% of the sample. The sample was blood. The receptors originated from a woman aged 55-70 years in good health.

The rearrangement joins TRBV20-1 to TRBJ2-7; 9 nucleotides match TRBD1. This CDR3 has 15 amino acids. Per germline, CDR1 DFQATT and CDR2 SNEGSKA (reference sequence). With V trimmed by 0 bases and J by 4 bases, 7 bases remained unmatched. The CDR3 DNA reads as TGCAGTGCTAGAGATATCGGGACAGGGAAGTACGAGCAGTACTTC. Translating it yields CSARDIGTGKYEQYF.

The rearrangement uses TRBV7-9 and TRBJ2-7, with 9 bases lining up with TRBD2. The CDR3 covers 16 residues. Germline V gene sequence: CDR1 SEHNR, CDR2 FQNEAQ (reference sequence). J lost 0 bases, V lost 5 bases, and 8 bases had no gene match. The CDR3 is CASSPGVAGDSYEQYF. The CDR3 DNA is TGTGCCAGCAGCCCCGGGGTAGCGGGAGACTCCTACGAGCAGTACTTC.

Only a few counts were recorded for this clonotype. This chain connects TRBV2 to TRBJ2-7, with D tentatively TRBD1 or TRBD2 (5 bases each). Trimming pared 4 bases from V and 7 bases from J, leaving 14 bases between. CDR1 SNHLY and CDR2 FYNNEI come from the germline V gene. The CDR3 consists of 13 residues. The DNA of the CDR3 is TGTGCCAGCAGTGGTGAGAAGGGACGAGAGCAGTACTTC. Translating gives CASSGEKGREQYF.

This clonotype was seen more than once but under ten times. The chain carries TRBV20-1 and TRBJ2-1; 8 positions match TRBD1. Germline V gives CDR1 DFQATT, CDR2 SNEGSKA (reference sequence). The ends lost 3 bases at V and 7 bases at J; junction bases unmatched: 5. The CDR3 has 13 amino acids. The CDR3 DNA reads TGCAGTGCTAGGACAGGGGTGGATAATGAGCAGTTCTTC. Translated, it gives CSARTGVDNEQFF.

J is TRBJ1-2 and V is TRBV11-2, with 9 bases that match TRBD1. The junction had 15 bases not matched to a gene; V was cut back by 4 bases and J by 6 bases. Germline V gene lookup returns CDR1 SGHAT and CDR2 FQNNGV. The CDR3 consists of 17 residues. The chain's CDR3 is CASSSREPGQGYNGYTF. In DNA form, the CDR3 reads TGTGCCAGCAGCTCACGCGAACCGGGACAGGGCTATAATGGCTACACCTTC.

As to this clonotype: Germline is not matched at one junction end, which may reflect a read error. The chain carries TRBV20-1 and TRBJ2-1, with D tentatively TRBD1 or TRBD2 (5 bases each). The V gene's germline CDR1 is DFQATT and CDR2 SNEGSKA (reference sequence). The CDR3 spans 14 residues. CDR3 protein: CSARRAGSYNERFF. The CDR3 region has the DNA TGCAGTGCTAGACGAGCAGGGAGCTACAATGAGCGGTTCTTC.

This sequence joins TRBV4-1 and TRBJ2-7; D uncertain. V was cut by 0 bases and J by 6 bases, with 12 bases left in between. Germline-derived CDR1 and CDR2 are MGHRA and YSYEKL. This CDR3 has 14 residues. CDR3 region: CASSQEPYAVEQYF. As DNA, the CDR3 is TGCGCCAGCAGCCAAGAGCCGTATGCTGTCGAGCAGTACTTC.

The table lists this clonotype with a few counts. The chain's CDR3 is CSATGEADYNEQFF. The CDR3 DNA reads as TGCAGTGCGACAGGGGAAGCCGACTACAATGAGCAGTTCTTC. The chain uses TRBV20-1 and TRBJ2-1; 8 bases align to TRBD1. The germline gives CDR1 DFQATT, CDR2 SNEGSKA (reference sequence). The CDR3 is made up of 14 amino acids. V lost 6 bases, J lost 3 bases, and 7 bases stayed unmatched.

This chain uses TRBV12-3 or TRBV12-4 with TRBJ2-1, with 10 bases that match TRBD1. The closer fit of TRBJ2-7 to the DNA end suggests the J call may be wrong. The CDR3 extends over 20 amino acids. The CDR3, as DNA: TGTGCCAGCAGTTTCGGGACAGGGGCGATCTTAGCGGAGGACTACAATGAGCAGTACTTC. Its protein is CASSFGTGAILAEDYNEQYF.

This clonotype turned up a few times. The V and J genes are TRBV20-1 and TRBJ2-2; D unclear. CDR3 size: 15 residues. Trimming took off 4 bases at V and 1 base at J, with 13 bases between the two ends. The V gene's germline CDR1 is DFQATT and CDR2 SNEGSKA (reference sequence). The CDR3 spells CSATPLAVNTGELFF. The DNA for the CDR3 is TGCAGTGCTACACCTTTAGCAGTGAACACCGGGGAGCTGTTTTTT.

This clonotype was counted a few times. This chain links TRBV27 with TRBJ1-4, with D possibly matching TRBD1 (6 bases). The germline CDR1 and CDR2 sequences are MNHEY and SMNVEV (reference sequence). The V gene lost 10 bases and the J gene lost 8 bases, with 17 bases spanning the gap. The CDR3 extends over 13 amino acids. The CDR3 sequence is CANPHATGEKLFF. For the CDR3, the DNA is TGTGCCAACCCCCACGCGACAGGAGAAAAACTGTTTTTT.

The V and J genes are TRBV12-3 or TRBV12-4 and TRBJ2-3; possibly TRBD2 for D (7 bases). The CDR3 length is 16 residues. V was pared by 6 bases and J by 0 bases, with 16 bases between. CDR3 residues: CASRKGGSGSTDTQYF. CDR3 in DNA: TGTGCCAGCAGAAAGGGGGGGAGCGGAAGCACAGATACGCAGTATTTT.

This clonotype was seen a few times. The CDR3 is CASSGPWGPGEQYF. The CDR3 DNA reads as TGTGCCAGCAGCGGGCCGTGGGGCCCAGGCGAGCAGTACTTC. The chain employs TRBV9 and TRBJ2-4, with D possibly TRBD1 on 5 matching bases. The J call may be faulty, since TRBJ2-7 better matches the DNA end. Germline V gene sequence: CDR1 SGDLS, CDR2 YYNGEE. This CDR3 is 14 amino acids long.

This clonotype appeared a few times. The V call is TRBV10-2, the J call TRBJ2-3; D possibly uses TRBD1 or TRBD2 (6 bases each). The V end lost 3 bases, the J end lost 5 bases, and 9 bases lay between the germline ends. CDR3 length: 13 amino acids. CDR1 and CDR2 from the germline V gene are WSHSY and SAAADI. CDR3 amino acids: CASSDGGGDTQYF. CDR3 nucleotide sequence: TGCGCCAGCAGTGACGGAGGGGGAGATACGCAGTATTTT.

V and J are TRBV2 and TRBJ2-2; TRBD1 matches 8 bases. The CDR3 is 15 residues long. The V and J ends lost 6 bases and 4 bases, in that order; junction bases with no gene match: 7. The germline V gene has CDR1 SNHLY and CDR2 FYNNEI. Here the CDR3 reads CASRIQGVSTGELFF. DNA of the CDR3: TGTGCCAGCAGGATACAGGGGGTCTCCACCGGGGAGCTGTTTTTT.

This clonotype was recorded a few times. The gene calls are TRBV29-1 and TRBJ2-1; 12 bases are a match to TRBD2. The V gene end was trimmed by 4 bases and the J gene end by 1 base; junction bases not matched to a gene: 2. Germline values: CDR1 SQVTM, CDR2 ANQGSEA. The length of the CDR3 is 15 residues. CDR3 sequence reads: CSVVGLAGSYNEQFF. The DNA of the CDR3 is TGCAGCGTTGTGGGACTAGCGGGTTCCTACAATGAGCAGTTCTTC.

In its sample, this clonotype was seen a few times. J is TRBJ1-2 and V is TRBV5-1, with TRBD1 matching 8 bases. The CDR3 sequence is 15 residues long. Germline values: CDR1 SGHRS, CDR2 YFSETQ. Germline trimming cut 5 bases from V and 8 bases from J; bases unmatched to any gene: 14. CDR3 sequence reads: CASSHPGQDPMGYTF. CDR3 in DNA: TGCGCCAGCAGTCACCCGGGACAGGACCCCATGGGCTACACCTTC.

The V and J genes are TRBV9 and TRBJ1-1, with D maybe TRBD1 (5 bases). CDR3 length: 14 amino acids. The germline V and J ends were trimmed by 0 bases and 1 base, with 7 bases remaining between them. Germline V gene lookup returns CDR1 SGDLS and CDR2 YYNGEE. CDR3 coding DNA: TGTGCCAGCAGCGTAGTGACAGCGAACACTGAAGCTTTCTTT. It encodes CASSVVTANTEAFF.

This clonotype was counted ten times or more. The chain employs TRBV29-1 and TRBJ2-3; 8 nucleotides agree with TRBD1. The CDR3 loop spans 13 amino acids. Germline CDR1 reads SQVTM; CDR2 reads ANQGSEA. J was trimmed by 4 bases and V by 6 bases; bases with no gene match: 6. The CDR3 spells CSVGGQGSDTQYF. The CDR3 DNA reads as TGCAGCGTGGGCGGACAGGGTTCAGATACGCAGTATTTT.

The CDR3 DNA reads TGTGCCAGCAGTTACGGGGCACCAGACTACACAGATACGCAGTATTTT. Protein sequence: CASSYGAPDYTDTQYF. The chain is built from TRBV6-6 and TRBJ2-3; D is tentatively TRBD1 or TRBD2 (5 bases each). The CDR3 is 16 amino acids. From germline, CDR1 is MNHNY and CDR2 SVGAGI (reference sequence). The V end lost 2 bases, the J end lost 2 bases, and 14 bases lay between the germline ends.

This clonotype has just a few counts. V is TRBV5-1 and J is TRBJ2-7; D is unclear. Between the trimmed V and J ends, which lost 4 bases and 5 bases, there was a span of 10 bases. The CDR3 runs to 12 residues. Looked up from germline, CDR1 is SGHRS and CDR2 is YFSETQ. The CDR3 is CASSGDLDEQYF. CDR3 coding DNA: TGCGCCAGCAGCGGTGACCTCGACGAGCAGTACTTC.

This clonotype was counted ten times or more. The chain recombines TRBV5-1 with TRBJ2-3; 12 bases agree with TRBD2. Trimming cost V 4 bases and J 5 bases; bases outside gene matches: 8. Germline CDR1 reads SGHRS; CDR2 reads YFSETQ. The CDR3 consists of 16 residues. The CDR3 sequence: CASSGETSGRGDTQYF. CDR3 DNA sequence: TGCGCCAGCAGCGGGGAGACTAGCGGGAGAGGAGATACGCAGTATTTT. Full variable domain (missing parts from reference TRBV5-1 and TRBJ2-3): KAGVTQTPRYLIKTRGQQVTLSCSPISGHRSVSWYQQTPGQGLQFLFEYFSETQRNKGNFPGRFSGRQFSNSRSEMNVSTLELGDSALYLCASSGETSGRGDTQYFGPGTRLTVL.

The gene calls are TRBV12-3 or TRBV12-4 and TRBJ2-3; unclear D gene. V shed 1 base and J shed 4 bases, with 15 bases lying between them. This CDR3 region has 16 residues. CDR3 bases: TGTGCCAGCAGTTTAGATGGGCCCGACCTGGCAGATACGCAGTATTTT. Its translation is CASSLDGPDLADTQYF.

The V call is TRBV27, the J call TRBJ1-2, with D perhaps matching TRBD1 (5 bases). CDR1 and CDR2 (germline): MNHEY, SMNVEV (reference sequence). Trimming removed 7 bases at V and 5 bases at J, with 14 bases between. CDR3 size: 13 residues. The CDR3 is CASMEGMGYGYTF. CDR3 DNA sequence: TGTGCCAGCATGGAGGGGATGGGGTATGGCTACACCTTC.

The chain uses TRBV6-5 and TRBJ2-7, with TRBD1 matching over 8 bases. The V segment lost 8 bases and the J segment 2 bases; nucleotides outside the gene matches: 5. The CDR3 has 13 residues. From germline, CDR1 is MNHEY and CDR2 SVGAGI. CDR3 sequence reads: CASSRGPPYEQYF. The CDR3 DNA reads as TGTGCCAGCTCCAGGGGGCCCCCCTACGAGCAGTACTTC.

This clonotype was recorded only once. The chain carries TRBV18 and TRBJ1-2; TRBD1 matches at 9 bases. The germline V gene encodes CDR1 KGHSH and CDR2 LQKENI. Trimming removed 4 bases from V and 1 base from J; junction bases left unmatched: 4. This CDR3 contains 15 residues. The CDR3 DNA reads TGTGCCAGCTCACAACAGGGGGCGGTTAACTATGGCTACACCTTC. Amino acid sequence: CASSQQGAVNYGYTF.

This clonotype was recorded a few times. V gene TRBV6-1 combines with J gene TRBJ2-5; TRBD2 aligns across 13 bases. The CDR3 is 16 residues long. V shed 10 bases, J shed 5 bases, and the junction held 13 bases outside the gene matches. The germline CDR1 and CDR2 sequences are MNHNS and SASEGT. The DNA for the CDR3 is TGTGCCAATTCACGTTTCGGGACTAGCGGGACCGAGACCCAGTACTTC. This gives the protein CANSRFGTSGTETQYF.